This T cell receptor (beta chain) stems from a study of shared clonotypes between healthy human individuals. General study points: All-four-donor shared clonotypes had higher generation probabilities than non-shared clonotypes did. Rarefaction demonstrated incomplete sorted-subset sequencing despite large depth.

Naive CD8 cells lacked CD45RO and underwent positive selection for CCR7, leaving out terminally differentiated effector memory CD45RA+ cells. In regard to this clone: What it binds is unknown.

This table comes from immunoSEQ multiplex PCR, and its TCRdb copy is limited to in-frame clones, with some not included. The table shows roughly 2.1 million clones, with around 93% occurring only once. Germline CDR1 and CDR2: SNHLY and FYNNEI. Deletions cut 10 bases from V and 4 bases from J, with 16 bases between. The CDR3 is made up of 13 amino acids. The V and J genes are TRBV2 and TRBJ1-1, with D unresolved. Sample: naive CD8+ T cells from PBMCs. This TCR was recovered from a man aged 18 to 30 in good health. Some clones in this sample may be carry-over from other donors' samples. CDR3 in amino acids: CATIMGSGTEAFF. The CDR3 nucleotides read TGTGCCACCATTATGGGGTCAGGCACTGAAGCTTTCTTT.